This entry lists 12 T cell receptor beta chains sequenced from one sample in a study of T cells in Graves' hyperthyroidism and ophthalmopathy. What was amplified from RNA transcripts were TCR beta CDR3 regions. An initial round of RT-PCR targeting the TCR CDR3 relied on the HTBI primer set. TCRdb itself ran the multiplex PCR reads through MiXCR, one entry per CDR3 protein. The sample contains hundreds of thousands of distinct CDR3 sequences, 38% of which appear only once. The specimen was blood. These receptors were obtained from a man aged 18 to 30 with Graves' hyperthyroidism.

V usage is TRBV2 and J usage is TRBJ2-7, with a tentative D call TRBD2 (5 bases). Germline V CDR1 and CDR2: SNHLY, FYNNEI. Trimming removed 4 bases from V and 0 bases from J, with 13 bases in between. There are 15 residues in the CDR3. CDR3 nucleotides: TGTGCCAGCAGTGTGAGCCCGGGATACTCCTACGAGCAGTACTTC. Its translation is CASSVSPGYSYEQYF.

V is TRBV15 and J is TRBJ2-6; TRBD1 might be the D (6 bases). The CDR3 covers 17 residues. Germline V gene data show CDR1 as LNHNV and CDR2 as YYDKDF (reference sequence). The V gene lost 0 bases and the J gene lost 0 bases, with 9 bases spanning the gap. This chain's CDR3 is CATSRDPDSSGANVLTF. CDR3 in DNA: TGTGCCACCAGCAGAGATCCGGACAGCTCTGGGGCCAACGTCCTGACTTTC.

This clonotype was seen ten or more times. This chain links TRBV7-9 with TRBJ1-3, with D uncertain. CDR3 length equals 15 residues. Germline V CDR1 and CDR2: SEHNR, FQNEAQ (reference sequence). V was clipped by 4 bases and J by 0 bases, with 10 bases between them. The CDR3 coding sequence is TGTGCCAGCAGCTATACGGGAGGCTCTGGAAACACCATATATTTT. It translates to CASSYTGGSGNTIYF. The complete variable domain, with remaining parts taken from reference TRBV7-9 and TRBJ1-3, reads DTGVSQNPRHKITKRGQNVTFRCDPISEHNRLYWYRQTLGQGPEFLTYFQNEAQLEKSRLLSDRFSAERPKGSFSTLEIQRTEQGDSAMYLCASSYTGGSGNTIYFGEGSWLTVV.

There are many counts of this clonotype. This chain connects TRBV2 to TRBJ1-5; D ambiguous. Per germline, CDR1 SNHLY and CDR2 FYNNEI. Trimming took off 2 bases at V and 6 bases at J, with 8 bases between the two ends. The CDR3 is made up of 13 amino acids. The CDR3 region has the DNA TGTGCCAGCAGTGAAAGGGCGGCTCAGCCCCAGCATTTT. This encodes CASSERAAQPQHF.

This clonotype was seen a few times. The chain uses TRBV5-1 and TRBJ1-1; D is undetermined. Germline V CDR1 and CDR2: SGHRS, YFSETQ. The CDR3 totals 17 residues. Trimming took 0 bases from V and 0 from J, leaving 15 bases between them. The CDR3 DNA is TGCGCCAGCAGCTTGGTTGTCGCAGGAGCAATGAACACTGAAGCTTTCTTT. Its translation: CASSLVVAGAMNTEAFF.

This clonotype was seen a few times. The rearrangement uses TRBV14 and TRBJ1-3; 9 bases match TRBD1. The CDR3 covers 16 residues. After removal of 0 bases from V and 5 bases from J, the junction contained 5 bases not matched to a gene. Germline V CDR1 and CDR2: SGHDN, FVKESK. CDR3 nucleotides: TGTGCCAGCAGCCAAGATCCCGGACAGGGGCGAAACACCATATATTTT. Its translation: CASSQDPGQGRNTIYF.

This clonotype was observed at least ten times. The chain is built from TRBV7-3 and TRBJ2-2; D possibly matches TRBD1 or TRBD2 (5 bases each). V was cut by 5 bases and J by 2 bases, with 6 bases left in between. CDR1 is SGHTA and CDR2 is FQGTGA in the germline V gene. The CDR3 totals 13 residues. The CDR3 sequence is CASSRDNTGELFF. CDR3 DNA: TGTGCCAGCAGCCGGGACAACACCGGGGAGCTGTTTTTT.

This sequence joins TRBV9 and TRBJ2-7; D remains unclear. Germline lookup yields CDR1 SGDLS and CDR2 YYNGEE. The CDR3 consists of 14 residues. With 6 bases removed from V and 2 bases from J, the gap between germline ends came to 15 bases. CDR3 protein: CASKPHGSPYEQYF. DNA for the CDR3: TGTGCCAGCAAACCCCATGGTTCACCCTACGAGCAGTACTTC.

This clonotype occurred many times. One end of the junction does not line up with germline, which may come from a read error. The genes are TRBV9 and TRBJ1-1, with D maybe TRBD1 (5 bases). CDR1 and CDR2 (germline): SGDLS, YYNGEE. CDR3 size: 14 residues. The CDR3 reads CASSFGEGRPEAFF. The DNA of the CDR3 is TGCGCCAGCAGCTTTGGGGAGGGGAGGCCTGAAGCTTTCTTT.

This clonotype was counted ten times or more. V gene TRBV7-9 combines with J gene TRBJ2-7, with D hard to call. The CDR3 is 12 residues long. Germline V CDR1 and CDR2: SEHNR, FQNEAQ (reference sequence). The V end lost 5 bases, the J end lost 4 bases, and 9 bases lay between the germline ends. CDR3 sequence: CASSPGGYEQYF. In nucleotides, the CDR3 is TGTGCCAGCAGCCCTGGTGGTTACGAGCAGTACTTC.

This clonotype was counted between two and nine times. The rearrangement joins TRBV19 to TRBJ1-5, with TRBD1 as a possible D gene (5 bases). The germline V gene encodes CDR1 LNHDA and CDR2 SQIVND (reference sequence). CDR3 length: 13 amino acids. Trimming shortened V by 9 bases and J by 3 bases, and 12 bases separated the two germline ends. The CDR3, as DNA: TGTGCCAGCAGGGACGGCGACAATCAGCCCCAGCATTTT. Amino acid sequence: CASRDGDNQPQHF.

This chain connects TRBV4-1 to TRBJ1-3; D possibly corresponds to TRBD1 (5 bases). V was shortened by 4 bases and J by 0 bases, with 10 bases between the two germline ends. The germline CDR1 and CDR2 sequences are MGHRA and YSYEKL. The CDR3 has 15 residues. CDR3 sequence reads: CASSLDSYSGNTIYF. The CDR3 region has the DNA TGCGCCAGCAGCCTAGACAGTTACTCTGGAAACACCATATATTTT.